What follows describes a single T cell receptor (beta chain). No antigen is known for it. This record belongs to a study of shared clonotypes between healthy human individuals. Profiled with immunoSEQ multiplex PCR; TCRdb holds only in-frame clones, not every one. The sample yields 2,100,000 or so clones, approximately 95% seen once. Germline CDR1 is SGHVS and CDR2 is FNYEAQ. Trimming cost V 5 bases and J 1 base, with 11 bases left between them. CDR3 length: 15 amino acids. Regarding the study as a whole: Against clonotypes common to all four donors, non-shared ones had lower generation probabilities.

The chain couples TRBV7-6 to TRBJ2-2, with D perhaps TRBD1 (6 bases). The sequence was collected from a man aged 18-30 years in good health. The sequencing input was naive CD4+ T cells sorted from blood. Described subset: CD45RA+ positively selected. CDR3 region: CASSQWTENTGELFF. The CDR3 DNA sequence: TGTGCCAGCAGCCAGTGGACAGAGAACACCGGGGAGCTGTTTTTT. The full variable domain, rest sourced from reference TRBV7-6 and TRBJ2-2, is GAGVSQSPRYKVTKRGQDVALRCDPISGHVSLYWYRQALGQGPEFLTYFNYEAQQDKSGLPNDRFSAERPEGSISTLTIQRTEQRDSAMYRCASSQWTENTGELFFGEGSRLTVL.